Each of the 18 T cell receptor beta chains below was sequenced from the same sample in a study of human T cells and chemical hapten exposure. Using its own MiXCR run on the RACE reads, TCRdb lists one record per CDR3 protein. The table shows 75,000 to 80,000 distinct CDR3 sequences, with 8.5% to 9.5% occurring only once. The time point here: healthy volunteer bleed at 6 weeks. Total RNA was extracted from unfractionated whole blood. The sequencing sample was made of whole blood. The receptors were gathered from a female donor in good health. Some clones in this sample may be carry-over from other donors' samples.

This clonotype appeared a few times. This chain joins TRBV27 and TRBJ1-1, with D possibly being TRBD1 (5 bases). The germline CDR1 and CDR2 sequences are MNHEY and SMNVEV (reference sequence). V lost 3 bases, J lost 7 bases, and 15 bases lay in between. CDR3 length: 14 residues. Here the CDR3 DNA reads TGTGCCAGCAGTTTCGGGACGCTGGTCGGTGAAGCTTTCTTT. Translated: CASSFGTLVGEAFF.

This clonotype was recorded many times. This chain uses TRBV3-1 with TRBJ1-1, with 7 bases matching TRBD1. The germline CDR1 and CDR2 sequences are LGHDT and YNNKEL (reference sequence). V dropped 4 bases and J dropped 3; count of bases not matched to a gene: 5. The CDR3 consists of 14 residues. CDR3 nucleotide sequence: TGTGCCAGCAGCCTTTCCGGGACAGACACTGAAGCTTTCTTT. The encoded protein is CASSLSGTDTEAFF.

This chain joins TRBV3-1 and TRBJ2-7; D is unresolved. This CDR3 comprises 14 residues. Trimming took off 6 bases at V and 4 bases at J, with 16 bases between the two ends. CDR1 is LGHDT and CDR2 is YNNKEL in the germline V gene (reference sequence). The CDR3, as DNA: TGTGCCAGCAGTCAAATTCCCGGGTCTTACGAGCAGTACTTC. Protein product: CASSQIPGSYEQYF.

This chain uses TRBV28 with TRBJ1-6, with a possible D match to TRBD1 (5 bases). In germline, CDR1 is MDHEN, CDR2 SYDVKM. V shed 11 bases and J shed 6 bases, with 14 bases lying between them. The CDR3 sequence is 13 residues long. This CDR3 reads CALGGDVNSPLHF. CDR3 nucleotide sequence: TGTGCCCTCGGGGGGGACGTTAATTCACCCCTCCACTTT. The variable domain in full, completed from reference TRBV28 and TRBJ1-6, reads DVKVTQSSRYLVKRTGEKVFLECVQDMDHENMFWYRQDPGLGLRLIYFSYDVKMKEKGDIPEGYSVSREKKERFSLILESASTNQTSMYLCALGGDVNSPLHFGNGTRLTVT.

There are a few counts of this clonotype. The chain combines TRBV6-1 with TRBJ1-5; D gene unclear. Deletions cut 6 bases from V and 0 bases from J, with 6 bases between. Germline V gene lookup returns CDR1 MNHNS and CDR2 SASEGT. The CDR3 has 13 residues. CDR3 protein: CASRAVSNQPQHF. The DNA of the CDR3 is TGTGCCAGCAGGGCCGTTAGCAATCAGCCCCAGCATTTT.

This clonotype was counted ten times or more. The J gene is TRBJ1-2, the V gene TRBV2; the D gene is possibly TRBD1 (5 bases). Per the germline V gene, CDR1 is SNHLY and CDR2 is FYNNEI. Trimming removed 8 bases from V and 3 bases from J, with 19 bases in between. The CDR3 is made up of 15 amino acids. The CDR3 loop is CASLPMDTVDYGYTF. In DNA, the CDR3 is TGTGCCAGCTTACCCATGGACACGGTAGACTATGGCTACACCTTC.

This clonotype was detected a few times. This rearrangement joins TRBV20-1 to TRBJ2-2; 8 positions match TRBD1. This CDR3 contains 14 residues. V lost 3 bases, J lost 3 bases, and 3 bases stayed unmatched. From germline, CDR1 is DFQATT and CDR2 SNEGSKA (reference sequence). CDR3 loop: CSASQGADTGELFF. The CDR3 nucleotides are TGCAGTGCTAGCCAGGGGGCAGACACCGGGGAGCTGTTTTTT.

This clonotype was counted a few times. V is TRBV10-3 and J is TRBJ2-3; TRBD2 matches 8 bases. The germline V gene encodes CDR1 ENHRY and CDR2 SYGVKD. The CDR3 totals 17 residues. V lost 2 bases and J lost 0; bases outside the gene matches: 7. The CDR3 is CAISEQKRGTSTDTQYF. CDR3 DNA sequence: TGTGCCATCAGTGAGCAAAAGCGGGGGACTAGCACAGATACGCAGTATTTT.

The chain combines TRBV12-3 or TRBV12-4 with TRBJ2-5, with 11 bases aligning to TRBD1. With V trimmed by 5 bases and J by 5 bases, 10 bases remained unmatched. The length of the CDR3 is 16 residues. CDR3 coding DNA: TGTGCCAGCAGTCCCGGGACAGGGGGTCCTTTGGAGACCCAGTACTTC. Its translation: CASSPGTGGPLETQYF.

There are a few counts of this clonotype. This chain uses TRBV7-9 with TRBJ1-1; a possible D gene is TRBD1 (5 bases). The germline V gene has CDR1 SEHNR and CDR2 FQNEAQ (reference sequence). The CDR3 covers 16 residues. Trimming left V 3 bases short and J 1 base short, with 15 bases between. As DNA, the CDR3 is TGTGCCAGCAGCTTTAGCAGGGCAGGGTCGAACACTGAAGCTTTCTTT. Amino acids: CASSFSRAGSNTEAFF.

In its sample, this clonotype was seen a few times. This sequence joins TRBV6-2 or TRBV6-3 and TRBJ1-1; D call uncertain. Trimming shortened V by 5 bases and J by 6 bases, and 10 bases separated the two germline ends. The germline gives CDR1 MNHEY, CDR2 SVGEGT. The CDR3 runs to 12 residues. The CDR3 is CASSPGAPEAFF. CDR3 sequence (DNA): TGTGCCAGCAGTCCTGGCGCCCCTGAAGCTTTCTTT.

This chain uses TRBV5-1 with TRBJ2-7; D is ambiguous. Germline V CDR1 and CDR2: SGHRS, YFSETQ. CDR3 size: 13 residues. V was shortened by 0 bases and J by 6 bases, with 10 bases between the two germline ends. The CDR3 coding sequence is TGCGCCAGCAGCTTGGTGGGTACTCCCGAGCAGTACTTC. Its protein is CASSLVGTPEQYF.

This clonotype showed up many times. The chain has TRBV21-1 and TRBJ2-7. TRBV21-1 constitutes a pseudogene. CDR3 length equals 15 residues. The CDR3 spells CASSKGRHSSYEQYF. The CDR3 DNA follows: TGTGCCAGCAGCAAAGGAAGGCACAGCTCCTACGAGCAGTACTTC.

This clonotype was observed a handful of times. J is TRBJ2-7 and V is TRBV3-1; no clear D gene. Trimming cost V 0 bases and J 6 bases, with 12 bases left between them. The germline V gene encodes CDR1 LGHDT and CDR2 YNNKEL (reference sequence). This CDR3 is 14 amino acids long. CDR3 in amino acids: CASSQDQWTGEQYF. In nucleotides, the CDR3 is TGTGCCAGCAGCCAAGATCAGTGGACGGGCGAGCAGTACTTC.

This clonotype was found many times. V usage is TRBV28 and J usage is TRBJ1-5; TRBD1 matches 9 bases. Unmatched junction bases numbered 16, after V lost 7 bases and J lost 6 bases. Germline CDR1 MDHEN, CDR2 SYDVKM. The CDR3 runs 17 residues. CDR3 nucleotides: TGTGCCAGCATCACAAGGTCGCCCGGGACAGGGTCTCAGCCCCAGCATTTT. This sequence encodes CASITRSPGTGSQPQHF.

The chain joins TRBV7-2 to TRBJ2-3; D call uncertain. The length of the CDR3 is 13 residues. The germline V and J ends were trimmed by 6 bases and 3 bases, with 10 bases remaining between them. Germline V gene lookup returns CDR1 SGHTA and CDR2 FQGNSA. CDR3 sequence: CASRKSRTDTQYF. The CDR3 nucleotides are TGTGCCAGCAGAAAAAGCAGGACAGATACGCAGTATTTT.

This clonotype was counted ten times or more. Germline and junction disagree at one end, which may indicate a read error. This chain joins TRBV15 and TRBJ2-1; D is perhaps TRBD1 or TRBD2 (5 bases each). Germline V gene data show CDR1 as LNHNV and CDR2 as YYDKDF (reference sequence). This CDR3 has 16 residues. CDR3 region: CATSRPGTHSNNEQFF. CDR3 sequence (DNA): TGTGCCACCAGCAGACCGGGGACCCACTCCAACAATGAGCAGTTCTTC. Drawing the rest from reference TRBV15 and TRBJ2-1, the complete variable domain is DAMVIQNPRYQVTQFGKPVTLSCSQTLNHNVMYWYQQKSSQAPKLLFHYYDKDFNNEADTPDNFQSRRPNTSFCFLDIRSPGLGDTAMYLCATSRPGTHSNNEQFFGPGTRLTVL.

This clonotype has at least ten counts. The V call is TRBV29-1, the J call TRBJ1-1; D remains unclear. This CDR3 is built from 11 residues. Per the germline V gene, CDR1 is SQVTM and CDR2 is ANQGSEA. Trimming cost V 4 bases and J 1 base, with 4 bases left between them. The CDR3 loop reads CSVGENTEAFF. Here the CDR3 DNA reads TGCAGCGTTGGAGAGAACACTGAAGCTTTCTTT.